This TCR beta chain was recorded in a study of blood T cell repertoires in COVID-19. Overall study: From the United States, Italy and Spain came samples of acute and convalescent COVID-19.

Authors' data handling: Cell counts per sample came from amplifying reference gene primers. Data came from immunoSEQ multiplex PCR; TCRdb stores just in-frame clones and leaves some out. V and J calls and clone size follow that table, whereas D and trimming were derived from the DNA. The top ten clones hold more than 2.5% of a sample with fewer than 70,000 clones, 85% to 90% of them seen once. Trimming took 1 base from V and 2 from J, leaving 6 bases between them. Looked up from germline, CDR1 is LGHDT and CDR2 is YNNKEL (reference sequence). This CDR3 is 14 amino acids long. This clonotype originated in a man in his fifties or sixties with acute or convalescent COVID-19. Input material: peripheral blood. The V and J genes are TRBV3-1 (or the pseudogene TRBV3-2) and TRBJ2-1; the D gene is possibly TRBD2 (6 bases). CDR3 sequence: CASSQGGAYNEQFF. The CDR3 DNA reads as TGTGCCAGCAGCCAAGGGGGGGCCTACAATGAGCAGTTCTTC.